A single sample is the source of the 31 T cell receptor beta chains below, sequenced in a study of T cell repertoires in cytomegalovirus infection. TCRdb ran MiXCR on the reads and lists one entry per CDR3 protein. The repertoire holds 350,000 to 450,000 distinct CDR3 sequences, less than 20% seen once, with 8.5% to 10% in the top ten. Sequencing was done on a sample of PBMCs. Source of these receptors: a human donor in good health (CMV status not recorded). Some clones in this sample may be carry-over from other donors' samples.

The chain employs TRBV9 and TRBJ1-6; D is ambiguous. Looked up from germline, CDR1 is SGDLS and CDR2 is YYNGEE. Trimming cost V 0 bases and J 7 bases, with 5 bases left between them. The CDR3 has 13 residues. The CDR3 protein is CASSVEWNSPLHF. For the CDR3, the DNA is TGTGCCAGCAGCGTAGAATGGAATTCACCCCTCCACTTT.

This chain links TRBV20-1 with TRBJ2-3; D is possibly TRBD2 (7 bases). CDR3 length equals 15 residues. Trimming removed 3 bases from V and 2 bases from J, with 15 bases in between. The V gene's germline CDR1 is DFQATT and CDR2 SNEGSKA (reference sequence). The CDR3 region has the DNA TGCAGTGCTAGTTGGGGGGGCAACCCCACAGATACGCAGTATTTT. Translating gives CSASWGGNPTDTQYF.

This clonotype has more than one count but fewer than ten. The chain carries TRBV12-3 or TRBV12-4 and TRBJ1-3, with D perhaps TRBD1 (6 bases). The CDR3 runs 15 residues. Trimming removed 5 bases at V and 0 bases at J, with 11 bases between. The CDR3 spells CASSADRHSGNTIYF. In DNA, the CDR3 is TGTGCCAGCAGTGCTGACAGGCACTCTGGAAACACCATATATTTT.

This clonotype showed up just a few times. This CDR3 reads CSARATDEQFF. CDR3 DNA sequence: TGCAGTGCTAGAGCGACTGATGAGCAGTTCTTC. This chain joins TRBV20-1 and TRBJ2-1, with D uncertain. V lost 1 base and J 8 bases, leaving 6 bases between the germline ends. The germline CDR1 and CDR2 sequences are DFQATT and SNEGSKA (reference sequence). CDR3 length equals 11 residues.

The rearrangement joins TRBV28 to TRBJ2-2; D remains ambiguous. CDR3 length: 17 residues. Germline V CDR1 and CDR2: MDHEN, SYDVKM. Between the trimmed V and J ends, which lost 7 bases and 1 base, there was a span of 19 bases. Written as DNA, the CDR3 is TGTGCCAGCATTCCAGGATATCTTATTGGGAACACCGGGGAGCTGTTTTTT. Amino acid sequence: CASIPGYLIGNTGELFF.

This clonotype was found many times. V and J are TRBV7-2 and TRBJ1-5; D ambiguous. V was shortened by 0 bases and J by 1 base, with 13 bases between the two germline ends. The CDR3 runs to 17 residues. Per germline, CDR1 SGHTA and CDR2 FQGNSA. The CDR3 DNA sequence: TGTGCCAGCAGCTTAGCGTTCGGAGCGCCAAGCAATCAGCCCCAGCATTTT. Residues: CASSLAFGAPSNQPQHF.

J is TRBJ2-5 and V is TRBV7-9; D possibly matches TRBD1 or TRBD2 (5 bases each). The CDR3 loop spans 14 amino acids. V gave up 4 bases and J gave up 5 bases, with 14 bases separating them. Germline CDR1 is SEHNR and CDR2 is FQNEAQ (reference sequence). CDR3 bases: TGTGCCAGCAGCTACGGGGACCGCGGGGAGACCCAGTACTTC. Translation gives CASSYGDRGETQYF.

Sample share makes this clonotype medium-sized. In DNA form, the CDR3 reads TGTGCCAGCAGCCCGGACTGGGTTCAAGAGACCCAGTACTTC. Translation: CASSPDWVQETQYF. This rearrangement joins TRBV7-8 to TRBJ2-5, with D perhaps TRBD2 (5 bases). Germline CDR1 SGHVS, CDR2 FQNEAQ. The CDR3 sequence is 14 residues long. V was pared by 5 bases and J by 2 bases, with 12 bases between.

This clonotype was detected many times. In nucleotides, the CDR3 is TGCGCCAGCAGCCTTACCTCTAGCAATCAGCCCCAGCATTTT. Translation: CASSLTSSNQPQHF. The chain employs TRBV4-1 and TRBJ1-5; no clear D gene. V was shortened by 4 bases and J by 0 bases, with 7 bases between the two germline ends. The germline V gene encodes CDR1 MGHRA and CDR2 YSYEKL. The CDR3 runs 14 residues.

This rearrangement joins TRBV5-1 to TRBJ1-2; D remains ambiguous. Germline lookup yields CDR1 SGHRS and CDR2 YFSETQ. CDR3 length equals 15 residues. The germline V and J ends were trimmed by 4 bases and 4 bases, with 17 bases remaining between them. CDR3: CASSPDVSAFYGYTF. In nucleotides, the CDR3 is TGCGCCAGCAGCCCGGATGTATCCGCGTTCTATGGCTACACCTTC.

This clonotype came up many times. The J gene is TRBJ1-4, the V gene TRBV7-2; D gene uncertain. From germline, CDR1 is SGHTA and CDR2 FQGNSA. V lost 5 bases to trimming and J lost 8 bases, with 12 bases between them. The CDR3 runs 13 residues. The CDR3 spells CASSLQPGEKLFF. The CDR3 DNA follows: TGTGCCAGCAGCCTTCAGCCGGGAGAAAAACTGTTTTTT.

This clonotype was found many times. The V gene is TRBV11-2, the J gene TRBJ1-6; D unresolved. Germline CDR1 reads SGHAT; CDR2 reads FQNNGV. V was clipped by 1 base and J by 6 bases, with 10 bases between them. This CDR3 has 15 amino acids. The CDR3 DNA reads TGTGCCAGCAGCTTAGCTGCAGAGATTAATTCACCCCTCCACTTT. This sequence encodes CASSLAAEINSPLHF.

This clonotype was recorded at least ten times. The chain combines TRBV7-2 with TRBJ1-2; TRBD1 matches at 7 bases. V trimming: 5 bases; J trimming: 4 bases; junction bases outside the gene matches: 7. Germline lookup yields CDR1 SGHTA and CDR2 FQGNSA. The CDR3 runs to 14 residues. As DNA, the CDR3 is TGTGCCAGCAGCCAATACGGACAGGCCTATGGCTACACCTTC. Its translation: CASSQYGQAYGYTF.

This clonotype was seen ten or more times. The chain combines TRBV6-2 or TRBV6-3 with TRBJ2-4; no clear D. V was pared by 6 bases and J by 6 bases, with 12 bases between. Germline V lookup: CDR1 MNHEY, CDR2 SVGEGT. This CDR3 spans 13 amino acids. The CDR3 nucleotides are TGTGCCAGCAGGCGATTCTCCGGAAACATTCAGTACTTC. Translated: CASRRFSGNIQYF.

This clonotype has only a few counts. The chain joins TRBV7-2 to TRBJ2-7, with TRBD1 identical over 8 bases. The CDR3 runs to 15 residues. Germline CDR1 reads SGHTA; CDR2 reads FQGNSA. J was trimmed by 4 bases and V by 8 bases; bases with no gene match: 13. Here the CDR3 reads CASSQGVGVQYEQYF. DNA of the CDR3: TGTGCCAGCTCACAGGGGGTAGGTGTCCAATACGAGCAGTACTTC.

This clonotype was found many times. The V gene is TRBV7-2, the J gene TRBJ2-5, with D possibly being TRBD2 (7 bases). The germline gives CDR1 SGHTA, CDR2 FQGNSA. The CDR3 is 17 amino acids. The germline V and J ends were trimmed by 1 base and 6 bases, with 21 bases remaining between them. The CDR3: CASSLGAGEGVEKTQYF. The CDR3 DNA is TGTGCCAGCAGCTTAGGCGCGGGAGAGGGGGTGGAGAAGACCCAGTACTTC.

There are a few counts of this clonotype. The genes are TRBV5-4 and TRBJ2-5; D perhaps matches TRBD2 (6 bases). This CDR3 has 14 residues. V gave up 1 base and J gave up 1 base, with 8 bases separating them. The germline gives CDR1 SGHNT, CDR2 YYREEE (reference sequence). CDR3 bases: TGTGCCAGCAGCTTGACTAGCCTCCAAGAGACCCAGTACTTC. Its protein is CASSLTSLQETQYF.

This clonotype has a handful of counts. The chain recombines TRBV27 with TRBJ2-1; TRBD1 matches at 12 bases. This CDR3 is 14 amino acids long. Looked up from germline, CDR1 is MNHEY and CDR2 is SMNVEV (reference sequence). V shed 6 bases and J 14 bases; nucleotides not matched to a gene: 11. CDR3 loop: CASSLRRGQGAEFF. Here the CDR3 DNA reads TGTGCCAGCAGCCTCCGCCGGGGACAGGGGGCAGAGTTCTTC.

In this sample, this clonotype turned up many times. V is TRBV12-3 or TRBV12-4 and J is TRBJ1-5, with D possibly matching TRBD1 (6 bases). This CDR3 region has 14 residues. V lost 5 bases to trimming and J lost 4 bases, with 12 bases between them. CDR3 bases: TGTGCCAGCAGTGCTTTTCAGGGGAATCAGCCCCAGCATTTT. Protein product: CASSAFQGNQPQHF.

This clonotype was seen ten or more times. The chain has TRBV7-2 and TRBJ2-1; D is unclear. The length of the CDR3 is 15 residues. CDR1 and CDR2 (germline): SGHTA, FQGNSA. V lost 5 bases, J lost 3 bases, and 14 bases lay in between. The CDR3 DNA is TGTGCCAGCAGCCGCTCAGATTCTAGCTACAATGAGCAGTTCTTC. Encoded protein: CASSRSDSSYNEQFF.

The table lists this clonotype with a few counts. The V gene is TRBV6-2 or TRBV6-3, the J gene TRBJ2-1; 9 bases map to TRBD1. V lost 2 bases and J lost 8; bases outside the gene matches: 10. This CDR3 is 16 amino acids long. The V gene's germline CDR1 is MNHEY and CDR2 SVGEGT. The CDR3 is CASSYVTDRGTHEQFF. Here the CDR3 DNA reads TGTGCCAGCAGTTACGTTACGGACAGGGGCACTCATGAGCAGTTCTTC.

This clonotype was found a few times. This chain links TRBV5-1 with TRBJ2-1; D not certain. CDR3 length equals 14 residues. V was trimmed by 0 bases and J by 8 bases, leaving 12 bases between them. Germline V gene data show CDR1 as SGHRS and CDR2 as YFSETQ. As DNA, the CDR3 is TGCGCCAGCAGCTTGGTTCGGAAGTTGTATGAGCAGTTCTTC. Residues: CASSLVRKLYEQFF.

This sequence joins TRBV29-1 and TRBJ2-1, with D maybe TRBD2 (5 bases). The germline V gene encodes CDR1 SQVTM and CDR2 ANQGSEA. V shed 4 bases and J shed 3 bases, with 16 bases lying between them. CDR3 length: 15 residues. The CDR3, as DNA: TGCAGCGTTGTGGCGGGTCGTCTTCACTACAATGAGCAGTTCTTC. This sequence encodes CSVVAGRLHYNEQFF.

This clonotype was picked up many times. The rearrangement uses TRBV7-2 and TRBJ2-7, with 12 bases lining up with TRBD2. The V segment lost 5 bases and the J segment 5 bases; nucleotides outside the gene matches: 7. Germline V lookup: CDR1 SGHTA, CDR2 FQGNSA. This CDR3 spans 15 amino acids. CDR3 amino acids: CASSLSSGRAHEQYF. The CDR3 region has the DNA TGTGCCAGCAGCCTCTCTAGCGGGAGGGCCCACGAGCAGTACTTC.

This clonotype was seen a few times. The chain employs TRBV18 and TRBJ2-7; 7 bases match TRBD2. The CDR3 is 14 amino acids. V was clipped by 4 bases and J by 5 bases; unmatched bases: 8. CDR1 and CDR2 (germline): KGHSH, LQKENI. This CDR3 reads CASSLGSGTNEQYF. As DNA, the CDR3 is TGTGCCAGCTCACTCGGAAGCGGGACCAACGAGCAGTACTTC.

J is TRBJ1-5 and V is TRBV2, with 7 nucleotides matching TRBD1. V lost 8 bases and J lost 6; bases outside the gene matches: 7. The germline CDR1 and CDR2 sequences are SNHLY and FYNNEI. This CDR3 has 13 residues. The CDR3 protein is CASADRVGQPQHF. The CDR3 bases are TGTGCCAGCGCCGACAGGGTCGGTCAGCCCCAGCATTTT.

The V and J genes are TRBV7-6 and TRBJ1-1; no reliable D call. Germline CDR1 SGHVS, CDR2 FNYEAQ. V gave up 2 bases and J gave up 4 bases, with 8 bases separating them. The CDR3 is 13 residues long. CDR3 DNA sequence: TGTGCCAGCAGCTTAACGCCTGTCACTGAAGCTTTCTTT. Amino acid sequence: CASSLTPVTEAFF.

As DNA, the CDR3 is TGCGCCAGCAGCCGATATAGCGGGTACTCCTACGAGCAGTACTTC. Its translation: CASSRYSGYSYEQYF. The gene calls are TRBV4-1 and TRBJ2-7, with TRBD2 identical over 7 bases. Germline loops: CDR1 MGHRA, CDR2 YSYEKL. The CDR3 contains 15 residues. Germline trimming cut 4 bases from V and 0 bases from J; bases unmatched to any gene: 6.

This clonotype has a handful of counts. This rearrangement joins TRBV5-4 to TRBJ2-1, with D perhaps TRBD1 or TRBD2 (5 bases each). V was shortened by 4 bases and J by 2 bases, with 13 bases between the two germline ends. This CDR3 is 15 amino acids long. Per the germline V gene, CDR1 is SGHNT and CDR2 is YYREEE (reference sequence). This CDR3 is CASSPAWGPYNEQFF. The CDR3 DNA follows: TGTGCCAGCAGCCCTGCCTGGGGACCCTACAATGAGCAGTTCTTC.

This clonotype was found many times. This rearrangement joins TRBV7-8 to TRBJ1-2, with 8 bases matching TRBD1. Germline CDR1 is SGHVS and CDR2 is FQNEAQ. The CDR3 consists of 16 residues. V lost 1 base to trimming and J lost 4 bases; unmatched junction nucleotides: 8. CDR3 protein: CASSLVGSTGGYGYTF. The CDR3 bases are TGTGCCAGCAGCTTAGTTGGCTCAACAGGGGGCTATGGCTACACCTTC.

This clonotype was picked up a small number of times. This chain links TRBV5-1 with TRBJ2-5, with TRBD2 matching over 9 bases. The ends lost 0 bases at V and 4 bases at J; junction bases unmatched: 10. CDR1 and CDR2 from the germline V gene are SGHRS and YFSETQ. The CDR3 extends over 17 amino acids. The CDR3 reads CASSLGINSGSGETQYF. CDR3 in DNA: TGCGCCAGCAGCTTGGGGATAAATAGCGGGAGCGGAGAGACCCAGTACTTC.